This TCR beta chain was observed in a study of blood T cell repertoires in COVID-19. As for the study in general: Both acute and convalescent COVID-19 samples were obtained from the United States, Italy and Spain. From T cells, B-cell-depleted T cells, or PBMCs came the material, which was cDNA or gDNA.

Patients at the Seattle site were enrolled during active infection and followed longitudinally. Methods used by the authors: Cell counts per sample came from amplifying reference gene primers. TCRdb's copy holds only in-frame clones and misses some; the assay was immunoSEQ multiplex PCR. Clonal size and the V and J genes are those of that table, whereas D and trimming came from the DNA. The data contain roughly 410,000 clones, approximately 91% of them singletons. CDR3 length equals 13 residues. V shed 6 bases, J shed 4 bases, and the junction held 5 bases outside the gene matches. Input material: peripheral blood. This chain connects TRBV12-3 or TRBV12-4 to TRBJ1-2, with 7 bases identical to TRBD1. The source of this sequence is a woman aged 40 to 50 with COVID-19, enrolled during active disease. The CDR3 DNA sequence: TGTGCCAGCAGCGGGACAGTTCCCTATGGCTACACCTTC. It codes for CASSGTVPYGYTF.